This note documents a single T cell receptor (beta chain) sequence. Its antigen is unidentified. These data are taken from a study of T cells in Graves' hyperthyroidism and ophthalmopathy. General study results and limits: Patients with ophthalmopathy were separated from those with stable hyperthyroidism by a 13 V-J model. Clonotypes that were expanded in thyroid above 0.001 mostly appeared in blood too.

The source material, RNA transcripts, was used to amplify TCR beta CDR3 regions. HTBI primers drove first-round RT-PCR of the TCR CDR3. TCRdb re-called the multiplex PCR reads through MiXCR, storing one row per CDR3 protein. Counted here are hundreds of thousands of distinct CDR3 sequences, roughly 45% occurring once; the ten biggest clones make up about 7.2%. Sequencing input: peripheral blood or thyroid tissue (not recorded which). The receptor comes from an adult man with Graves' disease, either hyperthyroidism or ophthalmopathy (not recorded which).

CDR3 nucleotide sequence: TGTGCCAGCAGCATAGGGGCAAACAGAAACACTGAAGCTTTCTTT. This codes for CASSIGANRNTEAFF. The chain uses TRBV7-9 and TRBJ1-1; D is possibly TRBD1 (5 bases). Germline assignment: CDR1 SEHNR and CDR2 FQNEAQ (reference sequence). The CDR3 runs to 15 residues. V gave up 5 bases and J gave up 2 bases, with 15 bases separating them.